This T cell receptor (beta chain) derives from a study of naive and memory T cell subsets (dated by TCRdb to about 2017). For the wider study: According to the figure summarizing the samples, there were around ten blood donors, 7 tuberculin skin test biopsies and 3 saline control biopsies. PCR2 was typically a SYBR Green qPCR stopped at a set threshold; low-input samples could instead use end-point PCR (around 6 cycles).

Library creation used 5' RACE. The ligated cDNA was amplified by four rounds of PCR, in which nested alpha and beta constant region primers were used together with the SP2 primer. TCR RNA was reverse transcribed with SuperScript IV using alpha and beta constant region primers for the blood and skin samples. An oligonucleotide carrying the Illumina SP2 primer and a UMI was ligated to the cDNA 3' end using T4 RNA ligase 1. To prevent hairpin formation, the 12-nucleotide UMI was made up of two random hexamers with an eight-base spacer between them. From the second PCR onward, TCR alpha and beta chain libraries were processed separately and dual indexed for multiplexing. After pooling, the indexed libraries were analyzed by capillary electrophoresis and sequenced on either an Illumina MiSeq or NextSeq. PhiX DNA at about 5-7.5% was added to the libraries to raise base diversity and improve cluster recognition. For the original study's pipeline: Demultiplexor pulled UMIs out of read 2, joined the UMIs with the TCR sequence from read 1, and separated reads according to sample indices. V and J genes and V-J junctions were identified by Decombinator, which gave every TCR a five-part identifier that included V and J deletions. UMIs were used by Collapsinator to correct sequencing errors and PCR amplification heterogeneity, so that a UMI-based abundance was obtained for each TCR. CDR3Translator turned identifiers into nucleotide sequence, translated that sequence into amino acids, and pulled out CDR3 regions based on terminal motifs. After normalization to the amount of input RNA, the error-corrected alpha and beta TCR counts from blood and from skin were compared. TCRdb reprocessing: public reads trimmed at Q25 with fastp, clones called with MiXCR, in-frame beta chains kept. Identical CDR3 protein sequences are pooled into one entry, listed with their most common genes and DNA. These V and J calls are TCRdb output, not the study's own analysis. For this sample the table gives tens of thousands of distinct CDR3 sequences, of which roughly 7% were detected only once. The ten largest account for about 9.8% of the sample.

The study reported a robust and sensitive protocol to amplify, sequence and analyze TCRs, based on 3' ligation of a UMI-containing oligonucleotide to TCR cDNA. For whole blood analysis, around 2.4 ml of peripheral blood was collected from healthy adult volunteers into Tempus tubes, and RNA was extracted following the manufacturer's instructions. Total RNA, without cell sorting, was DNase treated with RQ1 DNase before reverse transcription, targeting roughly 1 to 1,100 ng input. Skin biopsy and whole blood libraries were made to test pipeline robustness in samples where T cells form a minority population. General conclusions and limits of the study: The RNA-based method was acknowledged to be potentially sensitive to changes in TCR transcripts with T cell activation and differentiation.

Ten or more counts support this clonotype. What antigen it recognizes has not been identified. No base qualities exist here, and no much larger clone lies one base off it. The receptor comes from a male donor in good health.

The sequenced DNA: TGCGCCAGCAGCCAAGGGCAGGGTTACAATGAGCAGTTCTTC. Translated, this gives CASSQGQGYNEQFF. The rearranged segments are TRBV4-1 and TRBJ2-1; TRBD1 could be the D gene, as 5 bases match. As encoded in the germline V gene, CDR1 is MGHRA while CDR2 is YSYEKL. The germline ends are 8 bases apart after V is trimmed by 1 base and J by 4 bases. Counted from cysteine to phenylalanine, this CDR3 has 14 amino acids. Kept here is only the CDR3 DNA, which spans 42 bases and is read in frame from base 1.